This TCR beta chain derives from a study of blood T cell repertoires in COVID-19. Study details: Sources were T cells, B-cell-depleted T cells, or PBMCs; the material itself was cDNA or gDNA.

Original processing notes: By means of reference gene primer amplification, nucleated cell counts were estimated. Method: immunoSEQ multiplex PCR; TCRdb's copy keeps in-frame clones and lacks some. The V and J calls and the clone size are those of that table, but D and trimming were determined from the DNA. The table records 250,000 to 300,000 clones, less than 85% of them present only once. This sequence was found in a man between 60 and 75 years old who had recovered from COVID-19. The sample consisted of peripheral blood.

This chain's CDR3 is CAIRGQGSSDTQYF. DNA of the CDR3: TGTGCCATCAGAGGACAGGGGAGCTCAGATACGCAGTATTTT. This rearrangement joins TRBV10-3 to TRBJ2-3; 9 bases line up with TRBD1. Germline CDR1 is ENHRY and CDR2 is SYGVKD. CDR3 length: 14 amino acids. The junction had 5 bases not matched to a gene; V was cut back by 6 bases and J by 4 bases.